Listed below are T cell receptor beta chains from one sample, sequenced in a study of cytomegalovirus exposure and HLA in healthy donors. The method was immunoSEQ multiplex PCR; TCRdb's version includes in-frame clones alone and lacks a portion of them. This table holds about 160,000 clones, roughly 80% found once. Sequenced: PBMCs. The origin of the receptors is a man aged 35-49 years in good health and CMV-seronegative. Both conserved end residues are part of each CDR3. Fields, in order: J gene, D gene, clone size, V gene, CDR3 length, CDR3 DNA, CDR3 protein. A D gene is named only where the DNA matches it firmly. The size of a clone is reported for some rows only, either as once, few or many, or as a class for expanded clones.

>TRBJ2-7|TRBD1|once|TRBV5-6|15
TGTGCCAGCAGCCCAGGGACAGGGGTATCCTACGAGCAGTACTTC
CASSPGTGVSYEQYF
>TRBJ1-1|.|.|TRBV19|14
TGTGCCAGTAGTGCGACAGGAATGAACACTGAAGCTTTCTTT
CASSATGMNTEAFF
>TRBJ1-6|TRBD1|.|TRBV7-2|15
TGTGCCAGCAGCTCGGACAGGGGGCTTCGATCACCCCTCCACTTT
CASSSDRGLRSPLHF
>TRBJ2-1|.|.|TRBV7-9|14
TGTGCCAGCAGCCCAGAGACAGATCTCGGTGAGCAGTTCTTC
CASSPETDLGEQFF
>TRBJ1-5|TRBD1|once|TRBV6-6|14
TGTGCCAGCAGTTACGGACAGGTATGGCAGCCCCAGCATTTT
CASSYGQVWQPQHF
>TRBJ2-2|TRBD1|.|TRBV27|15
TGTGCCAGCAGTGCCCGGGACAGGGTTACCGGGGAGCTGTTTTTT
CASSARDRVTGELFF
>TRBJ2-4|.|.|TRBV7-8|14
TGTGCCAGCAGCCCCTGGACAGAACAAAACATTCAGTACTTC
CASSPWTEQNIQYF
>TRBJ1-1|.|medium-sized|TRBV29-1|11
TGCAGCGTTGCGGGGAGCACTGAAGCTTTCTTT
CSVAGSTEAFF
>TRBJ2-1|TRBD2|.|TRBV29-1|14
TGCAGCGCCCGGACTAGCGGAGCCCACAATGAGCAGTTCTTC
CSARTSGAHNEQFF
>TRBJ2-2|.|.|TRBV9|15
TGTGCCAGCAGCGCCGAGACAGTAAACACCGGGGAGCTGTTTTTT
CASSAETVNTGELFF
>TRBJ2-1|TRBD2|.|TRBV9|17
TGTGCCAGCAGCGTAGATGGGCGGGGGAGCTCCTACAATGAGCAGTTCTTC
CASSVDGRGSSYNEQFF
>TRBJ2-2|.|.|TRBV5-1|15
TGCGCCAGCAGCTTGGGCGGAGGAGGAACCGGGGAGCTGTTTTTT
CASSLGGGGTGELFF
>TRBJ2-7|.|.|TRBV6-1|14
TGTGCCAGCAGTGAAGCGATCAGCTCCTACGAGCAGTACTTC
CASSEAISSYEQYF
>TRBJ2-1|.|.|TRBV7-9|13
TGTGCCAGCAGACCGGGAGTGGGGGTCGAGCAGTTCTTC
CASRPGVGVEQFF
>TRBJ2-7|.|once|TRBV5-1|14
TGCGCCAGCAGCCCCAGAGATCTAGTTAGCGAGCAGTACTTC
CASSPRDLVSEQYF
>TRBJ2-5|.|.|TRBV5-6|15
TGTGCCAGCAGCTTGGGGGGGGGCCCTTGGGAGACCCAGTACTTC
CASSLGGGPWETQYF
>TRBJ2-6|.|.|TRBV5-5|15
TGTGCCAGCAGCTTATTAGGGGCTGGGGCCAACGTCCTGACTTTC
CASSLLGAGANVLTF
>TRBJ2-1|TRBD2|.|TRBV30|17
TGTGCCTGGAGCCAAACGCCACTAGCGGGGGGAAAGGATGAGCAGTTCTTC
CAWSQTPLAGGKDEQFF
>TRBJ1-5|TRBD1|few|TRBV30|15
TGTGCCTGGAGTGCAGGACAGGGCATGGGGCAGCCCCAGCATTTT
CAWSAGQGMGQPQHF
>TRBJ1-5|.|.|TRBV4-1|15
TGCGCCAGCAGCCAACCAGAGCAGGGGCAGCAGCCCCAGCATTTT
CASSQPEQGQQPQHF
>TRBJ1-6|.|.|TRBV27|15
TGTGCCAGCAGGGGGGGAGGCTCCTATAATTCACCCCTCCACTTT
CASRGGGSYNSPLHF
>TRBJ1-4|.|.|TRBV19|15
TGTGCCAGTAGTATGGAACTAACGGCTAATGAAAAACTGTTTTTT
CASSMELTANEKLFF
>TRBJ2-3|TRBD2|.|TRBV5-4|15
TGTGCCAGCAGCTTAGGCGGGGGAAACACAGATACGCAGTATTTT
CASSLGGGNTDTQYF
>TRBJ1-2|.|.|TRBV2|14
TGTGCCAGCAGTGAAGCGGGCAGGTTGGATGGCTACACCTTC
CASSEAGRLDGYTF
>TRBJ2-2|.|.|TRBV7-6|18
TGTGCCAGCCGCCGCTCACCTTTTAGGGACACCAACACCGGGGAGCTGTTTTTT
CASRRSPFRDTNTGELFF
>TRBJ1-2|TRBD1|.|TRBV6-4|15
TGTGCCAGCAGTGCAGGACAGGGGGCTAACTATGGCTACACCTTC
CASSAGQGANYGYTF
>TRBJ1-5|TRBD1|.|TRBV19|15
TGTGCCAGTAGTTACAGACAGGGGTTTTACCAGCCCCAGCATTTT
CASSYRQGFYQPQHF
>TRBJ1-5|.|.|TRBV5-1|15
TGCGCCAGCAGCTTGAGGCAGGGTCCCAATCAGCCCCAGCATTTT
CASSLRQGPNQPQHF
>TRBJ1-1|.|.|TRBV7-2|14
TGTGCCAGCAGCTTTGGGCAGCTGAACACTGAAGCTTTCTTT
CASSFGQLNTEAFF
>TRBJ1-3|.|.|TRBV18|16
TGTGCCAGCTCACAGGGAGCAGGCAGCTCTGGAAACACCATATATTTT
CASSQGAGSSGNTIYF
>TRBJ2-7|TRBD1|.|TRBV6-1|14
TGTGCCAGCCCAGGGACAGGGATCGTCTACGAGCAGTACTTC
CASPGTGIVYEQYF
>TRBJ1-2|.|once|TRBV10-3|13
TGTGCCATCAGGCAACAGGATAACTATGGCTACACCTTC
CAIRQQDNYGYTF
>TRBJ2-7|TRBD1|.|TRBV7-8|15
TGTGCCAGCAGCGGGGGACAGGTGGCTACCTACGAGCAGTACTTC
CASSGGQVATYEQYF
>TRBJ1-2|.|.|TRBV7-2|13
TGTGCCAGCAGCCGGAGACAGCCCTATGGCTACACCTTC
CASSRRQPYGYTF
>TRBJ1-2|TRBD1|.|TRBV15|15
TGTGCCACCAGCAGAGGTTCGACAGGGACCGCTGGCTACACCTTC
CATSRGSTGTAGYTF
>TRBJ2-1|TRBD2|.|TRBV4-3|16
TGCGCCAGCAGCCAAGATCGGTCTAGCGGGGGTCGTGAGCAGTTCTTC
CASSQDRSSGGREQFF
>TRBJ2-7|.|.|TRBV5-1|12
TGCGCCAGCAGCTACGGTGGGGGCGAGCAGTACTTC
CASSYGGGEQYF
>TRBJ2-2|TRBD1|.|TRBV10-1|16
TGCGCAGTGAGGGGACGGGACAGGGGATTTGGCGGGGAGCTGTTTTTT
CAVRGRDRGFGGELFF
>TRBJ2-7|.|.|TRBV7-9|14
TGTGCCAGCAGCTCCCCGTATGAGGGCTACGAGCAGTACTTC
CASSSPYEGYEQYF
>TRBJ2-7|TRBD1|.|TRBV30|13
TGTGCCTGGAGTACAGGGGGGACCTACGAGCAGTACTTC
CAWSTGGTYEQYF
>TRBJ1-5|TRBD1|once|TRBV6-1|16
TGTGCCAGCAGTGGACGGACAGGGTTCCGGGCTCAGCCCCAGCATTTT
CASSGRTGFRAQPQHF
>TRBJ1-1|.|.|TRBV9|14
TGTGCCAGCAGCGCAGGGGATGGGAACACTGAAGCTTTCTTT
CASSAGDGNTEAFF
>TRBJ2-3|TRBD2|.|TRBV7-3|14
TGTGCCAGCAGCCAAGCGGGGAACACAGATACGCAGTATTTT
CASSQAGNTDTQYF
>TRBJ1-6|.|once|TRBV28|12
TGTGCCAGCAAAGGAGAGTCTTCACCCCTCCACTTT
CASKGESSPLHF
>TRBJ1-5|TRBD1|.|TRBV9|16
TGTGCCAGCAGCGTAGGCCCGGGACAGGGTTATGAGCCCCAGCATTTT
CASSVGPGQGYEPQHF
>TRBJ1-2|.|.|TRBV7-9|14
TGTGCCAGCAGCTTATCAGGACAGAACTATGGCTACACCTTC
CASSLSGQNYGYTF
>TRBJ2-1|TRBD2|few|TRBV4-3|14
TGCGCCAGCAGCCGCGGGGGGTCCTACAATGAGCAGTTCTTC
CASSRGGSYNEQFF
>TRBJ2-7|.|.|TRBV27|15
TGTGCCAGCAGTGGAGAAATCCGCCCCTTTAGCGAGCAGTACTTC
CASSGEIRPFSEQYF